This T cell receptor (beta chain) was captured by sequencing in a study of shared clonotypes between healthy human individuals. Study background: Each donor had three CD4 naive, three CD4 memory, two CD8 naive and one CD8 memory plate. General observations from the study: Shared clonotypes: 4.5% to 5% naive CD4, approximately 3.4% naive CD8, 2.3% memory CD4, around 0.4% memory CD8.

With respect to this clone: The target antigen is unknown.

Recent vaccinations or acute infections were absent in the healthy HIV-negative adult donors. The germline gives CDR1 LGHNA, CDR2 YNFKEQ. The CDR3 covers 18 residues. J gave up 6 bases and V 1 base, and 10 bases lay outside the gene matches. Using immunoSEQ multiplex PCR, the repertoire was profiled, and TCRdb retains in-frame clones only, with some absent. This sample has fewer than 1.8 million clones, with just under 99% found just once. The specimen sequenced was naive CD4+ T cells sorted from blood. The subset was: CD45RA+ positively selected. This sequence was found in a man aged 25-45 years in good health. The chain recombines TRBV4-2 with TRBJ2-2, with TRBD2 matching over 11 bases. In nucleotides, the CDR3 is TGTGCCAGCAGCCAAGCTCGGCTAGCGGGAGGCGAGGCCGGGGAGCTGTTTTTT. This gives the protein CASSQARLAGGEAGELFF.